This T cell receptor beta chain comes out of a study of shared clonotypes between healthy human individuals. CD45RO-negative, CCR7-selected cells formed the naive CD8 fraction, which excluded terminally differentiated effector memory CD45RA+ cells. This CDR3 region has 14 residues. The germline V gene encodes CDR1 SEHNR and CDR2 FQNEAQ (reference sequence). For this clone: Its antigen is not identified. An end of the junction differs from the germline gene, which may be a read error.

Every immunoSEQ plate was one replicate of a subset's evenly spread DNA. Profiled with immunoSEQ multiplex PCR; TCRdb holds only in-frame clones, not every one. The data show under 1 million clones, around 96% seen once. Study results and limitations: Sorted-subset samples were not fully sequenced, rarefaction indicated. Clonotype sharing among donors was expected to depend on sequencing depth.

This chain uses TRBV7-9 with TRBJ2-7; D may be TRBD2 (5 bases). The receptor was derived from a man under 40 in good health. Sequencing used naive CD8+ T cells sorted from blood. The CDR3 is CASSLGGSAYGQYF. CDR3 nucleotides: TGTGCCAGCAGCTTAGGAGGGAGCGCTTACGGGCAGTACTTC.